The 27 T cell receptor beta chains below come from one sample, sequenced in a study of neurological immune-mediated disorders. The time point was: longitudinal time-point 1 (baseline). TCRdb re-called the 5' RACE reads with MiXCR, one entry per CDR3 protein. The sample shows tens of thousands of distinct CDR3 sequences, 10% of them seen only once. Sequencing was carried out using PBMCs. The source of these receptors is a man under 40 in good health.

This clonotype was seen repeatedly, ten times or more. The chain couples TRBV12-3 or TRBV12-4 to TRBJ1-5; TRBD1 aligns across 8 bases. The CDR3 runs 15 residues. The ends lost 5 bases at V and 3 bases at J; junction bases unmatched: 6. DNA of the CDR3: TGTGCCAGCAGTGCTGGACAGGGTTACAATCAGCCCCAGCATTTT. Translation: CASSAGQGYNQPQHF.

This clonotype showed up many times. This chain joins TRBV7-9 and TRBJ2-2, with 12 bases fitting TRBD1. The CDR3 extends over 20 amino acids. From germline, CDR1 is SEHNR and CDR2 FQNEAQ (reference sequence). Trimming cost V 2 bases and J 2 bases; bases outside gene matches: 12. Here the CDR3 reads CASSLRGTGGPSGNTGELFF. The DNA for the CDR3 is TGTGCCAGCAGCTTACGGGGGACAGGGGGCCCTAGCGGAAACACCGGGGAGCTGTTTTTT.

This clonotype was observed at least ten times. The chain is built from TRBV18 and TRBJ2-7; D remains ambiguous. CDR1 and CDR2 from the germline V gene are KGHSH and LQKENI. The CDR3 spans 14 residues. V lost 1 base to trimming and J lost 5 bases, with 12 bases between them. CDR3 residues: CASSPQNSVDEQYF. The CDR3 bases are TGTGCCAGCTCACCACAGAACAGTGTCGACGAGCAGTACTTC. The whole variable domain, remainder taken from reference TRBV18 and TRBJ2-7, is NAGVMQNPRHLVRRRGQEARLRCSPMKGHSHVYWYRQLPEEGLKFMVYLQKENIIDESGMPKERFSAEFPKEGPSILRIQQVVRGDSAAYFCASSPQNSVDEQYFGPGTRLTVT.

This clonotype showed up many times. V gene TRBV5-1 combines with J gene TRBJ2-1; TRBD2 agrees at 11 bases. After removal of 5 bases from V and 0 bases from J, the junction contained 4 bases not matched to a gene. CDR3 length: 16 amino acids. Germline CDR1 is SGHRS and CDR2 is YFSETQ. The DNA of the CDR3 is TGCGCCAGCAGTCTTCTAGCGGGAGGCTCCTACAATGAGCAGTTCTTC. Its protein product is CASSLLAGGSYNEQFF.

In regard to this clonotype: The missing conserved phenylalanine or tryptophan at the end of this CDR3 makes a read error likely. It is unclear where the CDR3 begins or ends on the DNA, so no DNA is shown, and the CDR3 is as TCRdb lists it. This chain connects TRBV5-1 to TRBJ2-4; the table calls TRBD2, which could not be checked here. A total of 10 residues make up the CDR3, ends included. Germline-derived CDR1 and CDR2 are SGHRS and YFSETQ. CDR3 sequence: CASSLGLAGG.

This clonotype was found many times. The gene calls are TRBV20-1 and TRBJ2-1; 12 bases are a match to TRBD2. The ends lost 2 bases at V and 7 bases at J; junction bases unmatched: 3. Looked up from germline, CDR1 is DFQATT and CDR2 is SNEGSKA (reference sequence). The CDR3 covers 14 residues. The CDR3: CSARWGTSGNEQFF. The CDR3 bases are TGCAGTGCTAGATGGGGGACTAGCGGGAATGAGCAGTTCTTC.

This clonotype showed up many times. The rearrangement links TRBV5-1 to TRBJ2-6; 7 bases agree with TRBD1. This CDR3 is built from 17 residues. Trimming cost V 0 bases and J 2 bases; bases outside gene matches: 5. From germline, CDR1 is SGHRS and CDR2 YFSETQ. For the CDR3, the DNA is TGCGCCAGCAGCTTGGAGGGCAGGGGGACTGGGGCCAACGTCCTGACTTTC. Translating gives CASSLEGRGTGANVLTF. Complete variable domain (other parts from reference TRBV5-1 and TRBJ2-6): KAGVTQTPRYLIKTRGQQVTLSCSPISGHRSVSWYQQTPGQGLQFLFEYFSETQRNKGNFPGRFSGRQFSNSRSEMNVSTLELGDSALYLCASSLEGRGTGANVLTFGAGSRLTVL.

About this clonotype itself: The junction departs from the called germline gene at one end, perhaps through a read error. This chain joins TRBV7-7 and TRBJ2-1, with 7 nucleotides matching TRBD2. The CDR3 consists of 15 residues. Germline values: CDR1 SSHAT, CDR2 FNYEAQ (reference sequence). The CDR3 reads CSSSLASGPKNEQFF. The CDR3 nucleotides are TGTTCCAGCAGCTTAGCTAGCGGCCCTAAAAATGAGCAGTTCTTC.

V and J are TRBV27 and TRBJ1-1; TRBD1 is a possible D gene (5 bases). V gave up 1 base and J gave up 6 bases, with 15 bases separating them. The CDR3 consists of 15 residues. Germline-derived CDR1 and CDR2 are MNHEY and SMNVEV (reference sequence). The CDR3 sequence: CASSLWARGFAEAFF. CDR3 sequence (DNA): TGTGCCAGCAGTTTATGGGCGAGGGGATTTGCTGAAGCTTTCTTT.

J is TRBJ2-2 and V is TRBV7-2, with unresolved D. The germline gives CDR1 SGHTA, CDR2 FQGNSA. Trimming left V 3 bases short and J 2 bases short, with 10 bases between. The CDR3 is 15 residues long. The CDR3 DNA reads TGTGCCAGCAGCTTGGCCGAGGCCAACACCGGGGAGCTGTTTTTT. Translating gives CASSLAEANTGELFF.

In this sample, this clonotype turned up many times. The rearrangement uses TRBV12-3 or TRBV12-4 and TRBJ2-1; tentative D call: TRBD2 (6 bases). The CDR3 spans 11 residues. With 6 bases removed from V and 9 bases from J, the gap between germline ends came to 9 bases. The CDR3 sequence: CASRSSVEQFF. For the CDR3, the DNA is TGTGCCAGCAGGTCTAGCGTTGAGCAGTTCTTC.

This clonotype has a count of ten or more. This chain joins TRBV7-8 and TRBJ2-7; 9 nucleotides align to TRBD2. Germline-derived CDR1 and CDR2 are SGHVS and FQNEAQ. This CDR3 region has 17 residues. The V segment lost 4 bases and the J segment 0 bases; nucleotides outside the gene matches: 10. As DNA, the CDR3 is TGTGCCAGCAGCTCCCCCCCTAGCGGGGTAAGCTCCTACGAGCAGTACTTC. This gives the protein CASSSPPSGVSSYEQYF.

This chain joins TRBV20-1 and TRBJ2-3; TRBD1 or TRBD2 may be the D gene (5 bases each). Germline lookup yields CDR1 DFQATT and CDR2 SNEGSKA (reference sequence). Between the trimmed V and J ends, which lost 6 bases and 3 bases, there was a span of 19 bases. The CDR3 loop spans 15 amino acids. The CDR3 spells CSARTTGRITDTQYF. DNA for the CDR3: TGCAGTGCCAGAACCACGGGACGAATAACAGATACGCAGTATTTT.

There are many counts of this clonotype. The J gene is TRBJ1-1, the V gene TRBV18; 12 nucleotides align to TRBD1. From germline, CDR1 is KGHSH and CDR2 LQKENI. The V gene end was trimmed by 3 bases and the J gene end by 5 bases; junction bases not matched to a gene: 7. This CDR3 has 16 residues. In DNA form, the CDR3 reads TGTGCCAGCTCACCCCGGGACAGGGGGCGAAATACTGAAGCTTTCTTT. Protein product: CASSPRDRGRNTEAFF.

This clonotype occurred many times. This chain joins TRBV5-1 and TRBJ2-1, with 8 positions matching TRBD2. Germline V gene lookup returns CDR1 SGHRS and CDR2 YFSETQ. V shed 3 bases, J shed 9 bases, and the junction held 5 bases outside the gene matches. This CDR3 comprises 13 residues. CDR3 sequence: CASSWTSSGEQFF. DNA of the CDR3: TGCGCCAGCAGCTGGACTAGCAGCGGTGAGCAGTTCTTC.

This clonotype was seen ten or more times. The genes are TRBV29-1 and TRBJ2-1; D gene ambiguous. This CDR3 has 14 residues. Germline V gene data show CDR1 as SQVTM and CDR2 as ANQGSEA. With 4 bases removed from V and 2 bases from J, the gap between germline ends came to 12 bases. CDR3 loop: CSVVRGNTYNEQFF. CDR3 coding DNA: TGCAGCGTTGTACGCGGAAATACCTACAATGAGCAGTTCTTC.

The CDR3 is CASSPPFENREGGNAEAFF. The CDR3 coding sequence is TGTGCCAGCTCACCACCGTTCGAGAACAGGGAAGGAGGCAACGCTGAAGCTTTCTTT. The V call is TRBV18, the J call TRBJ1-1, with D possibly being TRBD1 (6 bases). The germline V gene has CDR1 KGHSH and CDR2 LQKENI. V lost 0 bases and J lost 6, with 26 bases in between. This CDR3 region has 19 residues.

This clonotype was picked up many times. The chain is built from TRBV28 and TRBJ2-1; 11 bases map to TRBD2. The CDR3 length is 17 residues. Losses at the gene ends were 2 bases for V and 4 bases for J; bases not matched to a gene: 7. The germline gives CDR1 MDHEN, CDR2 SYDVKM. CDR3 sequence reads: CASSLPSSGRVYNEQFF. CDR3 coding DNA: TGTGCCAGCAGTTTACCCAGTAGCGGGAGGGTATACAATGAGCAGTTCTTC.

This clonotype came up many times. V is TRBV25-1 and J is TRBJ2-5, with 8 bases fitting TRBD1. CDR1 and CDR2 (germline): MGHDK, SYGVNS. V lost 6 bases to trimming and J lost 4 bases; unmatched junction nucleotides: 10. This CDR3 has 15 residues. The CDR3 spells CASRRTGLDGETQYF. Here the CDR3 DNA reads TGTGCCAGCAGGAGGACAGGGTTAGATGGAGAGACCCAGTACTTC.

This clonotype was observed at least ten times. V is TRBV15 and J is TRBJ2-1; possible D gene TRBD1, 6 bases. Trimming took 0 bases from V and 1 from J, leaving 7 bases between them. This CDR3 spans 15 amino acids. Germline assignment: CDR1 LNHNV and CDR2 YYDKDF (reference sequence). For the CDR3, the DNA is TGTGCCACCAGCAGAGACAGGGGTTCCTACAATGAGCAGTTCTTC. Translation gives CATSRDRGSYNEQFF.

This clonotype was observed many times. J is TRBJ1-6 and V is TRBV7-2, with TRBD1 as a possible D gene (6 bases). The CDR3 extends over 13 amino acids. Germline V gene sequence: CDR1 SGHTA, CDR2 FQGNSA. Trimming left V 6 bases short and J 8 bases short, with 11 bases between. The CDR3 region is CASSLDRDSPLHF. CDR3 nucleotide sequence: TGTGCCAGCAGTTTGGACAGAGATTCACCCCTCCACTTT.

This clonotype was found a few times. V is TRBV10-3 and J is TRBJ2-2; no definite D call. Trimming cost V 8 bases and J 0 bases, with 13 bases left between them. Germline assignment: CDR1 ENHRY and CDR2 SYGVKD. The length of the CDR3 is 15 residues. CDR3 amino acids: CAIRSPTTNTGELFF. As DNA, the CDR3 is TGTGCCATCCGAAGCCCCACCACGAACACCGGGGAGCTGTTTTTT.

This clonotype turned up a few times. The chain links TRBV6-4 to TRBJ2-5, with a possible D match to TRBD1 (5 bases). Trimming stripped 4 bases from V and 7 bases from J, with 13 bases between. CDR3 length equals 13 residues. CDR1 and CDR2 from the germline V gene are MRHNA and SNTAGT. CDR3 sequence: CASSAGSGATQYF. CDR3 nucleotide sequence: TGTGCCAGCAGTGCAGGGTCCGGCGCGACCCAGTACTTC.

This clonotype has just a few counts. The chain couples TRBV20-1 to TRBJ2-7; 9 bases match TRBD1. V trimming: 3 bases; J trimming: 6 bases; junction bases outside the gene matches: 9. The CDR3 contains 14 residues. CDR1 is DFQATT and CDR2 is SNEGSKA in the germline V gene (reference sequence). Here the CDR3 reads CSARSGTGTGEQYF. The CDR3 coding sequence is TGCAGTGCTAGGTCCGGGACAGGGACGGGCGAGCAGTACTTC.

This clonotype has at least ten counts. The CDR3 reads CASSSGQTSEAFF. The CDR3 DNA reads TGTGCCAGCAGTTCCGGACAGACCTCTGAAGCTTTCTTT. The chain links TRBV28 to TRBJ1-1, with D tentatively TRBD1 (6 bases). This CDR3 is built from 13 residues. Germline values: CDR1 MDHEN, CDR2 SYDVKM. Trimming pared 4 bases from V and 6 bases from J, leaving 12 bases between.

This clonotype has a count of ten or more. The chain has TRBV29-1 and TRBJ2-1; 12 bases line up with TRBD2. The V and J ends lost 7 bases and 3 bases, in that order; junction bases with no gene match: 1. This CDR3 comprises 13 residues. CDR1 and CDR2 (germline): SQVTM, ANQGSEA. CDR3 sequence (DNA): TGCAGCGGACTAGCGGGAGTCTACAATGAGCAGTTCTTC. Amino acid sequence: CSGLAGVYNEQFF.

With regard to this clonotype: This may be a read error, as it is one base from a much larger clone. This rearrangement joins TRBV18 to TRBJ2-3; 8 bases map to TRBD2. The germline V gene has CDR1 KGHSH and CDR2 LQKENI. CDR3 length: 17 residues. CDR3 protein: CASSPSLAAISTDSQYF. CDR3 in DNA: TGTGCCAGCTCTCCTTCACTAGCGGCGATCAGCACAGATTCGCAGTATTTT.